Reported below is one TCR beta chain. This sample was included in a study of blood T cell repertoires in COVID-19. Some clones are missing from TCRdb's copy, which holds only in-frame ones; the method was immunoSEQ multiplex PCR. The sample yields about 94,000 clones, over 75% seen once. The clonotype comes from a woman older than 75 with acute or convalescent COVID-19. The material sequenced was peripheral blood.

The CDR3 DNA is TGTGCCAGCAGCCAAGAGTCGGTCAGGGGGCGGTTGGGCTCCTATAATTCACCCCTCCACTTT. This gives the protein CASSQESVRGRLGSYNSPLHF. The rearrangement uses TRBV4-2 and TRBJ1-6; 8 nucleotides line up with TRBD1. The CDR3 is made up of 21 amino acids. With V trimmed by 0 bases and J by 0 bases, 13 bases remained unmatched. Germline CDR1 and CDR2: LGHNA and YNFKEQ.